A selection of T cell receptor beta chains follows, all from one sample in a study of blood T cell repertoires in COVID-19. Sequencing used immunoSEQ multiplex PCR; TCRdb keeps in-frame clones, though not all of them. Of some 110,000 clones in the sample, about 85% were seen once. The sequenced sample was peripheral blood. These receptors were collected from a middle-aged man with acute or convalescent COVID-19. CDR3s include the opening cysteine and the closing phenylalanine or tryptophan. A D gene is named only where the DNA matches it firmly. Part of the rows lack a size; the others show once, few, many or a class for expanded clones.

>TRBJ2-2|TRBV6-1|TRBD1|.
CASSDRGRTGELFF
TGTGCCAGCAGTGACAGGGGGCGAACCGGGGAGCTGTTTTTT
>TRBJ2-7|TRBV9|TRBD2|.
CASSPLAGGWYEQYF
TGTGCCAGCAGCCCTCTAGCGGGGGGGTGGTACGAGCAGTACTTC
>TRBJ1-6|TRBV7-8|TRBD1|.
CASSLQGRRTYNSPLHF
TGTGCCAGCAGCCTACAGGGGAGACGGACCTATAATTCACCCCTCCACTTT
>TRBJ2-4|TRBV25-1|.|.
CASSGLPKNIQYF
TGTGCCAGCAGTGGGCTGCCCAAAAACATTCAGTACTTC
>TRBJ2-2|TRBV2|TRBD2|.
CASTRLAMTGELFF
TGTGCCAGCACCAGACTAGCGATGACCGGGGAGCTGTTTTTT
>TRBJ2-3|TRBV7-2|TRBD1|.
CASSLSGTGVATDTQYF
TGTGCCAGCAGCTTATCGGGAACAGGGGTTGCCACAGATACGCAGTATTTT
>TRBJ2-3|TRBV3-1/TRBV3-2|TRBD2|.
CASSPSSSGRDTQYF
TGTGCCAGCAGCCCCTCGTCTAGCGGGAGAGATACGCAGTATTTT
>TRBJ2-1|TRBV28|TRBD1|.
CASSFAFPTGGADEQFF
TGTGCCAGCAGTTTCGCCTTTCCGACAGGGGGGGCCGATGAGCAGTTCTTC
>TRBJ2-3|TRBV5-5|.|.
CASSLEDWGWGDTQYF
TGTGCCAGCAGCTTGGAGGACTGGGGTTGGGGAGATACGCAGTATTTT
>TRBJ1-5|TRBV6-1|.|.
CASSERHSNQPQHF
TGTGCCAGCAGTGAACGACATAGCAATCAGCCCCAGCATTTT
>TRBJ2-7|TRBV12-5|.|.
CASGLVRGYEQYF
TGTGCTAGTGGTTTGGTACGAGGGTACGAGCAGTACTTC
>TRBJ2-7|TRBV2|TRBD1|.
CASSPTGAGYEQYF
TGTGCCAGCAGTCCTACAGGGGCGGGCTACGAGCAGTACTTC
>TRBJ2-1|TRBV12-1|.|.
CASTHHHPGLSTRWNEQFF
TGTGCCAGCACACACCACCACCCGGGACTCTCCACCCGGTGGAATGAGCAGTTCTTC
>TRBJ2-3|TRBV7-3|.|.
CASSRWRADTQYF
TGTGCCAGCAGCCGCTGGAGGGCGGATACGCAGTATTTT
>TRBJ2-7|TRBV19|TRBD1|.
CASSDTGAPYEQYF
TGTGCCAGCTCGGACACAGGGGCCCCATACGAGCAGTACTTC
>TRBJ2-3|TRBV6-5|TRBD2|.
CASSSPGGGTDTQYF
TGTGCCAGCAGTTCGCCGGGGGGGGGAACAGATACGCAGTATTTT
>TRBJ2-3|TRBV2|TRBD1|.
CASSRGPGDTQYF
TGTGCCAGCTCAAGGGGGCCGGGAGATACGCAGTATTTT
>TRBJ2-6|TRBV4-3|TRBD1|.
CASSQGPGTETFSGANVLTF
TGCGCCAGCAGCCAGGGCCCCGGGACAGAGACCTTCTCTGGGGCCAACGTCCTGACTTTC
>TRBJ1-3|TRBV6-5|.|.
CASSQHRGNTIYF
TGTGCCAGCAGCCAACACAGGGGAAACACCATATATTTT
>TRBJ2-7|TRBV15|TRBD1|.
CATSRATGGRYEQYF
TGTGCCACCAGCAGAGCGACAGGGGGCAGGTACGAGCAGTACTTC
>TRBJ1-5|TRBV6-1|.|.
CASSGTGSGLGQPQHF
TGTGCCAGCAGTGGAACCGGGTCCGGATTGGGTCAGCCCCAGCATTTT
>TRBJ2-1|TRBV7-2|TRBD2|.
CASSSLAGGYNEQFF
TGTGCCAGCAGCTCTCTAGCGGGGGGTTACAATGAGCAGTTCTTC
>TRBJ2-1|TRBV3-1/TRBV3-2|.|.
CASSHWPRGSYNEQFF
TGTGCCAGCAGTCATTGGCCTCGGGGGTCCTACAATGAGCAGTTCTTC
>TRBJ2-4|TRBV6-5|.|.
CASSSLLKGAKNIQYF
TGTGCCAGCAGTTCACTCCTCAAGGGGGCCAAAAACATTCAGTACTTC
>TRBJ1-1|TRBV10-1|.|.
CASSEFQGTEAFF
TGCGCCAGCAGTGAGTTCCAGGGTACTGAAGCTTTCTTT
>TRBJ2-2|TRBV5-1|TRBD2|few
CASSFLAGAGELFF
TGCGCCAGCAGCTTCCTAGCGGGAGCCGGGGAGCTGTTTTTT
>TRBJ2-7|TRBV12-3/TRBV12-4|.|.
CASSFGDPYEQYF
TGTGCCAGCAGTTTCGGGGATCCCTACGAGCAGTACTTC
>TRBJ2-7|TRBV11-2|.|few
CASSLQWRGSYEQYF
TGTGCCAGCAGCTTACAATGGCGGGGATCCTACGAGCAGTACTTC
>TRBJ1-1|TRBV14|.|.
CASSSQMNTEAFF
TGTGCCAGCAGCTCCCAGATGAACACTGAAGCTTTCTTT